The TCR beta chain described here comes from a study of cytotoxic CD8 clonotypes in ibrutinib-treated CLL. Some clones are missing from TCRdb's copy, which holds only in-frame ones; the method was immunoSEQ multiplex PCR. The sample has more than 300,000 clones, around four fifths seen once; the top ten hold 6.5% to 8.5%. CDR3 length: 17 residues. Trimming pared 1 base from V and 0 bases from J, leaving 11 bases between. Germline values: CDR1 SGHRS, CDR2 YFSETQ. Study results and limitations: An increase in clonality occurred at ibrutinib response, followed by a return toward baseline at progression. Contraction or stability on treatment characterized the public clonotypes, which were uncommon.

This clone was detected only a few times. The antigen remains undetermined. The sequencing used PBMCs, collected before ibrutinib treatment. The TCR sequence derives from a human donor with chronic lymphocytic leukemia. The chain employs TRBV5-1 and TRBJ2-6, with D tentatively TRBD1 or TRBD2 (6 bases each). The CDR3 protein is CASSLSGEASGANVLTF. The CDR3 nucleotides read TGCGCCAGCAGCTTGTCAGGGGAGGCCTCTGGGGCCAACGTCCTGACTTTC.